These 16 T cell receptor beta chains originate from one sample sequenced in a study of blood T cell repertoires in COVID-19. Clones were sequenced by immunoSEQ multiplex PCR, and TCRdb holds only the in-frame ones, with some missing. The data hold some 200,000 clones, with 92% observed a single time. The specimen was peripheral blood. The source of these receptors is a man under 40 with acute or convalescent COVID-19.

The rearrangement links TRBV28 to TRBJ2-1, with TRBD1 matching over 7 bases. The CDR3 spans 13 residues. Germline CDR1 MDHEN, CDR2 SYDVKM. The junction had 4 bases not matched to a gene; V was cut back by 5 bases and J by 6 bases. In DNA form, the CDR3 reads TGTGCCAGCAGTCCACACAGGGGCAATGAGCAGTTCTTC. Encoded protein: CASSPHRGNEQFF.

This chain uses TRBV29-1 with TRBJ2-5; tentative D call: TRBD2 (6 bases). The CDR3 is made up of 11 amino acids. Germline V CDR1 and CDR2: SQVTM, ANQGSEA. V was cut by 5 bases and J by 5 bases, with 9 bases left in between. The CDR3 reads CSVRRDETQYF. CDR3 nucleotide sequence: TGCAGCGTTCGGAGGGATGAGACCCAGTACTTC.

This clone appeared a few times. The chain uses TRBV7-9 and TRBJ1-2; 9 nucleotides align to TRBD1. Looked up from germline, CDR1 is SEHNR and CDR2 is FQNEAQ (reference sequence). This CDR3 comprises 15 residues. After removal of 6 bases from V and 7 bases from J, the junction contained 12 bases not matched to a gene. This CDR3 is CASRSAGTGRVGYTF. The CDR3 nucleotides are TGTGCCAGCAGATCAGCCGGGACAGGGCGCGTTGGCTACACCTTC. The full variable domain, completed using reference TRBV7-9 and TRBJ1-2, is DTGVSQNPRHKITKRGQNVTFRCDPISEHNRLYWYRQTLGQGPEFLTYFQNEAQLEKSRLLSDRFSAERPKGSFSTLEIQRTEQGDSAMYLCASRSAGTGRVGYTFGSGTRLTVV.

The chain recombines TRBV6-6 with TRBJ1-4; 10 nucleotides align to TRBD1. The CDR3 length is 16 residues. Looked up from germline, CDR1 is MNHNY and CDR2 is SVGAGI (reference sequence). J gave up 5 bases and V 8 bases, and 11 bases lay outside the gene matches. The CDR3 spells CASVDRGRLGNEKLFF. In DNA form, the CDR3 reads TGTGCCAGCGTCGACAGGGGGCGACTTGGGAATGAAAAACTGTTTTTT.

V is TRBV2 and J is TRBJ2-3, with TRBD1 matching over 10 bases. The CDR3 length is 16 residues. The germline V gene has CDR1 SNHLY and CDR2 FYNNEI. V lost 4 bases to trimming and J lost 3 bases; unmatched junction nucleotides: 7. CDR3 protein: CASSVFGGQGTDTQYF. The CDR3 nucleotides read TGTGCCAGCAGTGTATTTGGGGGACAGGGGACAGATACGCAGTATTTT.

The chain carries TRBV20-1 and TRBJ2-3; D unclear. Trimming shortened V by 6 bases and J by 6 bases, and 10 bases separated the two germline ends. The germline V gene encodes CDR1 DFQATT and CDR2 SNEGSKA (reference sequence). The CDR3 runs 11 residues. The chain's CDR3 is CSAHSRDTQYF. CDR3 sequence (DNA): TGCAGTGCGCACTCGAGGGATACGCAGTATTTT.

The rearrangement uses TRBV11-2 and TRBJ1-2; the match to TRBD1 covers 9 bases. The V gene's germline CDR1 is SGHAT and CDR2 FQNNGV. This CDR3 contains 15 residues. With 4 bases clipped from V and 10 bases from J, the junction kept 13 bases outside the gene matches. CDR3 protein: CASSYSWDRVYDYTF. In DNA, the CDR3 is TGTGCCAGCAGCTACAGTTGGGACAGGGTCTACGACTACACCTTC. Variable domain in full (rest from reference TRBV11-2 and TRBJ1-2): EAGVAQSPRYKIIEKRQSVAFWCNPISGHATLYWYQQILGQGPKLLIQFQNNGVVDDSQLPKDRFSAERLKGVDSTLKIQPAKLEDSAVYLCASSYSWDRVYDYTFGSGTRLTVV.

The J gene is TRBJ2-7, the V gene TRBV5-8; TRBD1 is a possible D gene (6 bases). Trimming stripped 3 bases from V and 0 bases from J, with 10 bases between. Germline V gene data show CDR1 as SGHTS and CDR2 as YDEGEE. The CDR3 consists of 14 residues. CDR3 loop: CASSSRDTSYEQYF. In nucleotides, the CDR3 is TGTGCCAGCAGCTCGAGGGACACCTCCTACGAGCAGTACTTC.

The V and J genes are TRBV5-1 and TRBJ1-5; D is uncertain. The CDR3 contains 13 residues. Germline CDR1 SGHRS, CDR2 YFSETQ. The ends were cut back, 2 bases at V and 7 bases at J, with 10 bases in the middle. The chain's CDR3 is CASSFEGSQPQHF. The CDR3 coding sequence is TGCGCCAGCAGCTTCGAGGGTAGCCAGCCCCAGCATTTT.

The chain uses TRBV9 and TRBJ2-1, with 7 bases that match TRBD1. The germline CDR1 and CDR2 sequences are SGDLS and YYNGEE. After removal of 3 bases from V and 0 bases from J, the junction contained 3 bases not matched to a gene. This CDR3 spans 15 amino acids. CDR3 in amino acids: CASSATGVSYNEQFF. CDR3 DNA sequence: TGTGCCAGCAGCGCAACAGGGGTCTCCTACAATGAGCAGTTCTTC. The full variable domain, its missing parts supplied by reference TRBV9 and TRBJ2-1, is DSGVTQTPKHLITATGQRVTLRCSPRSGDLSVYWYQQSLDQGLQFLIQYYNGEERAKGNILERFSAQQFPDLHSELNLSSLELGDSALYFCASSATGVSYNEQFFGPGTRLTVL.

The sample holds a few counts of this clone. This chain links TRBV2 with TRBJ1-5, with 7 positions matching TRBD1. The trim removed 6 bases at V and 0 bases at J, leaving 5 bases unmatched. This CDR3 is 15 amino acids long. Germline lookup yields CDR1 SNHLY and CDR2 FYNNEI. CDR3 in amino acids: CASRDRENSNQPQHF. The DNA of the CDR3 is TGTGCCAGCAGAGACAGGGAGAATAGCAATCAGCCCCAGCATTTT.

In DNA form, the CDR3 reads TGCGCCAGCAGTGAGCTCCGGGACACTGAAGCTTTCTTT. This encodes CASSELRDTEAFF. The rearrangement joins TRBV10-2 to TRBJ1-1; D is ambiguous. Germline V gene lookup returns CDR1 WSHSY and CDR2 SAAADI. This CDR3 has 13 residues. The V and J ends lost 2 bases and 3 bases respectively, with 7 bases between them.

The CDR3, as DNA: TGTGCCAGCAGTCGTGGTTGGGGCACTGAACACAACCGAGCCAAAAACATTCAGTACTTC. This gives the protein CASSRGWGTEHNRAKNIQYF. This chain joins TRBV28 and TRBJ2-4; D possibly corresponds to TRBD1 (5 bases). The CDR3 length is 20 residues. Trimming took off 5 bases at V and 0 bases at J, with 26 bases between the two ends. Germline V gene lookup returns CDR1 MDHEN and CDR2 SYDVKM.

The rearrangement links TRBV27 to TRBJ2-1; 11 positions agree with TRBD2. This CDR3 comprises 15 residues. V dropped 5 bases and J dropped 8; count of bases not matched to a gene: 8. Per the germline V gene, CDR1 is MNHEY and CDR2 is SMNVEV (reference sequence). The CDR3 DNA sequence: TGTGCCAGCAGTCCGGGACTAGCGGTCATAGATGAGCAGTTCTTC. Its protein is CASSPGLAVIDEQFF.

This sequence joins TRBV7-9 and TRBJ2-7, with 8 bases matching TRBD1. The CDR3 runs to 14 residues. The V and J ends lost 3 bases and 6 bases, in that order; junction bases with no gene match: 7. The germline V gene encodes CDR1 SEHNR and CDR2 FQNEAQ (reference sequence). CDR3 DNA: TGTGCCAGCAGCTTCACACAGGGGGTTTTCGAGCAGTACTTC. Encoded protein: CASSFTQGVFEQYF.

The CDR3 nucleotides are TGTGCCTGGAGTGTTGGACTAGGGGTGGGACAAGAGACCCAGTACTTC. Amino acids: CAWSVGLGVGQETQYF. The chain links TRBV30 to TRBJ2-5; 7 positions match TRBD2. Trimming removed 0 bases from V and 2 bases from J; junction bases left unmatched: 9. CDR3 size: 16 residues. CDR1 is GTSNPN and CDR2 is SVGIG in the germline V gene (reference sequence).